The source of this T cell receptor beta chain is a study of shared clonotypes between healthy human individuals. Terminally differentiated effector memory CD45RA+ cells were excluded by CCR7 positive selection of CD45RO-negative cells. Original processing notes: With immunoSEQ giving junction-only sequences and no quality scores, filtering differed. Repertoires were generated with immunoSEQ multiplex PCR, while TCRdb's copy carries only in-frame clones and drops some. D and trimming were read from the DNA, whereas the V and J calls and clone size are those reported in that table. Of millions of clones in the sample, about 95% were seen once. Note on this clone: As yet, its antigen is unknown.

General study results and limits: Only a few donors were included, so the genetic and exposure-history diversity represented was limited. Naive CD4 clonotypes overlapped across a handful of donors at roughly 5%. An effect of sequencing depth on clonotype sharing among donors was expected.

Germline V gives CDR1 LNHDA, CDR2 SQIVND (reference sequence). The CDR3 length is 13 residues. Deletions cut 1 base from V and 7 bases from J, with 7 bases between. The chain recombines TRBV19 with TRBJ2-2; D unclear. This TCR was sampled from a man younger than 30 in good health. The sequencing sample was made of naive CD8+ T cells sorted from blood. Written as DNA, the CDR3 is TGTGCCAGTAGTATAGGGGCAGGCGGGGAGCTGTTTTTT. Translated: CASSIGAGGELFF.